The clone carrying this T cell receptor beta chain was recorded many times. This specimen belongs to a study of early T cells in non-severe SARS-CoV-2 infection. V gave up 6 bases and J gave up 4 bases, with 12 bases separating them. CDR3 length equals 14 residues. The germline V gene encodes CDR1 MDHEN and CDR2 SYDVKM. TCRdb redid the calling of the 5' RACE reads with MiXCR, one entry per CDR3 protein. This table has some 29,000 distinct CDR3 sequences, 5% appearing once. The origin of this receptor is an adult who was a healthcare worker with PCR-confirmed SARS-CoV-2 infection or an uninfected control (not recorded which). The J gene is TRBJ1-4, the V gene TRBV28; D not certain. Specimen: whole blood. The CDR3 sequence: CASSLAGINEKLFF. The CDR3 coding sequence is TGTGCCAGCAGCCTGGCAGGCATTAATGAAAAACTGTTTTTT.